Listed below are T cell receptor beta chains from one sample, sequenced in a study of cytomegalovirus exposure and HLA in healthy donors. The repertoire was sequenced with immunoSEQ multiplex PCR; TCRdb's copy has only in-frame clones and lacks some. The repertoire holds a few hundred thousand clones, with roughly 90% as singletons. Sequenced material: PBMCs. These receptors were collected from a young woman in good health and CMV-seronegative. CDR3s include the opening cysteine and the closing phenylalanine or tryptophan. A D gene is named only where the DNA matches it firmly. Clone size is stated in some rows and not others, as once, few, many or a class when expanded.

d_call,v_call,j_call,clone_size,cdr3_nt,cdr3_aa
TRBD1,TRBV2,TRBJ1-1,.,TGTGCCAGCACCACCCGGACAGGAGAGAACACTGAAGCTTTCTTT,CASTTRTGENTEAFF
TRBD1,TRBV9,TRBJ1-4,.,TGTGCCAGCAGCCCCCGGGACAGGGGGCGCGTAACTAATGAAAAACTGTTTTTT,CASSPRDRGRVTNEKLFF
TRBD2,TRBV5-1,TRBJ2-7,.,TGCGCCAGCAGCCCTCTTTGGACTAGCGGGTACTCCTACGAGCAGTACTTC,CASSPLWTSGYSYEQYF
TRBD2,TRBV18,TRBJ2-5,.,TGTGCCAGCTCAGAACTAGCGGGAGGGCCATCCGGGGAGACCCAGTACTTC,CASSELAGGPSGETQYF
TRBD2,TRBV23-1,TRBJ2-7,.,TGCGCCAACACTTCTTCAGTTTGCGGGAGGGATAGCGAGCAGTACTTC,CANTSSVCGRDSEQYF
.,TRBV28,TRBJ1-1,.,TGTGCCAGCAGTCTGGAGATGATGATAGAGATGAACACTGAAGCTTTCTTT,CASSLEMMIEMNTEAFF
TRBD2,TRBV27,TRBJ2-7,.,TGTGCCAGCAGTCCGATATCCGGGACTAGGCTCGGCGAGCAGTACTTC,CASSPISGTRLGEQYF
TRBD1,TRBV19,TRBJ2-7,.,TGTGCCAGTGGCAATTCAGACAGGGGGCCCTACGAGCAGTACTTC,CASGNSDRGPYEQYF
TRBD1,TRBV5-4,TRBJ1-1,.,TGTGCCAGCAGCGACAAGAAGGGGGCGAACACTGAAGCTTTCTTT,CASSDKKGANTEAFF
TRBD1,TRBV27,TRBJ1-5,.,TGTGCCAGCAAAAACGGGGACAGGGTCAATCAGCCCCAGCATTTT,CASKNGDRVNQPQHF
.,TRBV10-1,TRBJ2-4,.,TGCGCCAGCAGTGATCGTGCGGATCTAGCCAAAAACATTCAGTACTTC,CASSDRADLAKNIQYF
.,TRBV5-4,TRBJ2-7,.,TGTGCCAGCAGCCGACAGTTCAACGAGCAGTACTTC,CASSRQFNEQYF
.,TRBV6-5,TRBJ1-3,.,TGTGCCAGCAGTTTAGGGGGAAACGGAAACACCATATATTTT,CASSLGGNGNTIYF
TRBD2,TRBV5-6,TRBJ2-7,.,TGTGCCAGCCGTAGCGGGGGTAATCCCTACGAGCAGTACTTC,CASRSGGNPYEQYF
.,TRBV2,TRBJ2-5,.,TGTGCCAGCAGAGTGGAGGGGAGGGGGAAAGAGACCCAGTACTTC,CASRVEGRGKETQYF
TRBD2,TRBV5-4,TRBJ2-5,.,TGTGCCAGCAGCTTGTTCAGGGGGCTAGCGGGAGAAGGCGGGGAGACCCAGTACTTC,CASSLFRGLAGEGGETQYF
.,TRBV7-2,TRBJ2-5,.,TGTGCCAGCAGTACACAGTCCCGGGGAGAGACCCAGTACTTC,CASSTQSRGETQYF
TRBD2,TRBV28,TRBJ2-1,.,TGTGCCAGCAGTTTGATGCCTCCGCGGGAGGAACTCTACAATGAGCAGTTCTTC,CASSLMPPREELYNEQFF
.,TRBV28,TRBJ2-7,.,TGTGCCAGCAGTAATGTTAAGCCCTACGAGCAGTACTTC,CASSNVKPYEQYF
TRBD1,TRBV7-9,TRBJ2-7,once,TGTGCCAGCAGCCAGAGGACAGGTCCCTACGAGCAGTACTTC,CASSQRTGPYEQYF
.,TRBV19,TRBJ1-1,.,TGTGCCAGTGGCAGGGAGGGGTGGATGAACACTGAAGCTTTCTTT,CASGREGWMNTEAFF
TRBD2,TRBV7-9,TRBJ2-5,.,TGTGCCAGCAGCCGGACTAGCGGGACGTACCAAGAGACCCAGTACTTC,CASSRTSGTYQETQYF
.,TRBV28,TRBJ2-5,once,TGTGCCAGCAGTTTAGGGTCGACAGGTCCCGACTATTACCAAGAGACCCAGTACTTC,CASSLGSTGPDYYQETQYF
TRBD2,TRBV9,TRBJ2-7,once,TGTGCCAGCAGCGAGGGACTAGGCTACGAGCAGTACTTC,CASSEGLGYEQYF
.,TRBV6-5,TRBJ1-1,.,TGTGCCAGCAGTTGGGGGGCTGAAGCTTTCTTT,CASSWGAEAFF
.,TRBV2,TRBJ2-2,.,TGTGCCAGCATTACCGACAGGATCGCCGGGGAGCTGTTTTTT,CASITDRIAGELFF
.,TRBV18,TRBJ1-2,.,TGTGCCAGCTCACCACCCGGGGGGGCCCCTAACTATGGCTACACCTTC,CASSPPGGAPNYGYTF
.,TRBV14,TRBJ2-7,.,TGTGCCAGCAGCCAAGTGGGGCGCTCCTACGAGCAGTACTTC,CASSQVGRSYEQYF
.,TRBV5-1,TRBJ2-1,once,TGCGCCAGCAGCTTGACGGTAGCCCGCAATGAGCAGTTCTTC,CASSLTVARNEQFF
TRBD1,TRBV9,TRBJ1-1,.,TGTGCCAGCAGCCCGTTTACAGGGGACACTGAAGCTTTCTTT,CASSPFTGDTEAFF
TRBD2,TRBV6-6,TRBJ2-5,.,TGTGCCAGCAGTTACGTAGGCGGGAGGGCGCGGGGCCAGTACTTC,CASSYVGGRARGQYF
.,TRBV2,TRBJ1-4,once,TGTGCCAGCAGTGTTGTTCGTTCTACAACTAATGAAAAACTGTTTTTT,CASSVVRSTTNEKLFF
.,TRBV7-6,TRBJ2-2,.,TGTGCCAGCAGCCAAGTGGACAGGGAGGGCGGGGAGCTGTTTTTT,CASSQVDREGGELFF
.,TRBV4-1,TRBJ2-1,.,TGCGCCAGCAGCCAAGATGCGTTGAGCGATGAGCAGTTCTTC,CASSQDALSDEQFF
.,TRBV10-3,TRBJ2-6,many,TGTGCCATCAGCGATTCGGGGGCTGGGGCCAACGTCCTGACTTTC,CAISDSGAGANVLTF
.,TRBV28,TRBJ2-7,.,TGTGCCAGCAGTTTACCCGGGAAAGGCTACGAGCAGTACTTC,CASSLPGKGYEQYF
.,TRBV20-1,TRBJ2-1,.,TGCAGTGCTTACCCAGGGAATGAGCAGTTCTTC,CSAYPGNEQFF
.,TRBV4-2,TRBJ2-7,few,TGTGCCAGCAGCCAAGAGGCCTACGGGAGCTCCTACGAGCAGTACTTC,CASSQEAYGSSYEQYF
.,TRBV5-4,TRBJ1-1,.,TGTGCCAGCAGTATCCGAGGCTCCACTGAAGCTTTCTTT,CASSIRGSTEAFF
.,TRBV19,TRBJ1-5,.,TGTGCCAGTAAATCAGGGGGCAATCAGCCCCAGCATTTT,CASKSGGNQPQHF
.,TRBV15,TRBJ2-1,.,TGTGCCACCAGTACAATTAGGGGAAGGGGCAATGAGCAGTTCTTC,CATSTIRGRGNEQFF
TRBD1,TRBV4-2,TRBJ2-3,.,TGTGCCAGCAGCCAAGGGGACAGGGGGCCGTCAGATACGCAGTATTTT,CASSQGDRGPSDTQYF
.,TRBV28,TRBJ1-2,.,TGTGCCAGCAGTTTATGGGGGAGTGGAGGCTACACCTTC,CASSLWGSGGYTF
TRBD1,TRBV2,TRBJ2-6,.,TGTGCCAGCTGCACAGGGGACCCCACCCCCTCTGGGGCCAACGTCCTGACTTTC,CASCTGDPTPSGANVLTF